The 26 T cell receptor beta chains given below trace back to one sample, sequenced in a study of CD8+ T cells in alopecia areata. The treatment is: oral pan-JAK inhibitor, 5-10 mg twice daily. Sequencing relied on a cDNA template that was reverse transcribed from extracted RNA. Using immunoSEQ multiplex PCR, the repertoire was profiled, and TCRdb retains in-frame clones only, with some absent. The repertoire consists of 170,000 or so clones, with roughly 64% occurring once and the leading ten covering 10% to 15%. The starting material was CD8+ T cells sorted from blood, obtained at week 24, from a patient treated with tofacitinib. The receptors were gathered from a human donor with alopecia areata.

V and J are TRBV5-1 and TRBJ2-3, with 7 nucleotides matching TRBD1. Per the germline V gene, CDR1 is SGHRS and CDR2 is YFSETQ. J gave up 6 bases and V 4 bases, and 5 bases lay outside the gene matches. The CDR3 is made up of 13 amino acids. The CDR3 sequence is CASSTGQADTQYF. DNA for the CDR3: TGCGCCAGCAGCACCGGACAGGCTGATACGCAGTATTTT.

This chain connects TRBV10-3 to TRBJ2-3, with 7 bases matching TRBD2. The CDR3 extends over 17 amino acids. Trimming at V came to 0 bases and at J to 4 bases, leaving 10 bases not matched to a gene. CDR1 ENHRY and CDR2 SYGVKD come from the germline V gene. The CDR3 bases are TGTGCCATCAGTGAGTCGAACGTCTGGCTAGCGGCAGATACGCAGTATTTT. This sequence encodes CAISESNVWLAADTQYF.

The V gene is TRBV27, the J gene TRBJ1-2, with a possible D match to TRBD1 (6 bases). V lost 6 bases to trimming and J lost 5 bases, with 19 bases between them. Germline loops: CDR1 MNHEY, CDR2 SMNVEV (reference sequence). The CDR3 sequence is 15 residues long. The CDR3, as DNA: TGTGCCAGCAGCCCCCGGGGGGGGCAGGGGTATGGCTACACCTTC. Encoded protein: CASSPRGGQGYGYTF.

A few counts support this clone. The V call is TRBV9, the J call TRBJ1-1, with D possibly being TRBD1 (5 bases). The CDR3 consists of 15 residues. Trimming cost V 4 bases and J 11 bases, with 24 bases left between them. Germline V gene data show CDR1 as SGDLS and CDR2 as YYNGEE. CDR3 DNA: TGTGCCAGCAGCATAATGGGCCAGGGAAAGGAGAATGCTTTCTTT. Its translation is CASSIMGQGKENAFF.

This chain uses TRBV6-1 with TRBJ2-5; 7 bases line up with TRBD1. The trim removed 7 bases at V and 3 bases at J, leaving 8 bases unmatched. The V gene's germline CDR1 is MNHNS and CDR2 SASEGT. The CDR3 is 14 amino acids. The CDR3 is CASKPTGREETQYF. The CDR3 bases are TGTGCCAGCAAACCGACAGGGAGAGAAGAGACCCAGTACTTC.

The chain has TRBV7-2 and TRBJ2-3; D ambiguous. The CDR3 length is 9 residues. Germline-derived CDR1 and CDR2 are SGHTA and FQGNSA. Trimming removed 5 bases from V and 6 bases from J, with 0 bases in between. CDR3 DNA: TGTGCCAGCAGCGATACGCAGTATTTT. This gives the protein CASSDTQYF.

Only one count was recorded for this clone. The chain has TRBV13 and TRBJ2-2; no clear D. Between the trimmed V and J ends, which lost 0 bases and 8 bases, there was a span of 10 bases. This CDR3 region has 14 residues. From germline, CDR1 is PRHDT and CDR2 FYEKMQ (reference sequence). The CDR3 bases are TGTGCCAGCAGCTTAGGCCGGGCGCAGGGGGAGCTGTTTTTT. Translated, it gives CASSLGRAQGELFF.

This clone was detected a few times. CDR3 sequence (DNA): TGTGCCAGCAGCGCACTGGGGTACCAAGAGACCCAGTACTTC. This codes for CASSALGYQETQYF. This chain connects TRBV7-9 to TRBJ2-5; no firm D call. CDR3 size: 14 residues. V was cut by 5 bases and J by 0 bases, with 10 bases left in between. The germline V gene encodes CDR1 SEHNR and CDR2 FQNEAQ (reference sequence).

This sequence joins TRBV7-8 and TRBJ1-5; D is ambiguous. Trimming cost V 5 bases and J 2 bases, with 10 bases left between them. The CDR3 is 14 residues long. In germline, CDR1 is SGHVS, CDR2 FQNEAQ. This chain's CDR3 is CASSPEWGNQPQHF. The CDR3 nucleotides read TGTGCCAGCAGCCCAGAATGGGGCAATCAGCCCCAGCATTTT. Full variable domain (outside the CDR3, taken from reference TRBV7-8 and TRBJ1-5): GAGVSQSPRYKVAKRGQDVALRCDPISGHVSLFWYQQALGQGPEFLTYFQNEAQLDKSGLPSDRFFAERPEGSVSTLKIQRTQQEDSAVYLCASSPEWGNQPQHFGDGTRLSIL.

This chain links TRBV29-1 with TRBJ2-7; D gene uncertain. The CDR3 is 13 amino acids. Germline CDR1 reads SQVTM; CDR2 reads ANQGSEA. V lost 4 bases and J 3 bases, leaving 13 bases between the germline ends. The CDR3 DNA reads TGCAGCGTTGTCGGTCTGGGTCACTACGAGCAGTACTTC. Translating gives CSVVGLGHYEQYF.

The chain is built from TRBV7-6 and TRBJ1-1; D uncertain. Germline assignment: CDR1 SGHVS and CDR2 FNYEAQ. Trimming shortened V by 0 bases and J by 3 bases, and 23 bases separated the two germline ends. There are 19 residues in the CDR3. Here the CDR3 reads CASSLAQKRGRRGDTEAFF. In DNA, the CDR3 is TGTGCCAGCAGCTTAGCTCAAAAGAGAGGGAGGCGTGGCGACACTGAAGCTTTCTTT.

This sequence joins TRBV2 and TRBJ1-2; D is perhaps TRBD1 (6 bases). V lost 9 bases and J 0 bases, leaving 11 bases between the germline ends. The germline V gene encodes CDR1 SNHLY and CDR2 FYNNEI. The CDR3 runs 13 residues. The CDR3 nucleotides are TGTGCCAGGGGGGCAGGGGCTAACTATGGCTACACCTTC. It specifies CARGAGANYGYTF. Based on the CDR3 plus reference TRBV2 and TRBJ1-2, the full variable domain is EPEVTQTPSHQVTQMGQEVILRCVPISNHLYFYWYRQILGQKVEFLVSFYNNEISEKSEIFDDQFSVERPDGSNFTLKIRSTKLEDSAMYFCARGAGANYGYTFGSGTRLTVV.

This chain connects TRBV13 to TRBJ2-5, with D maybe TRBD2 (6 bases). This CDR3 comprises 15 residues. V was shortened by 5 bases and J by 2 bases, with 15 bases between the two germline ends. Germline V gene sequence: CDR1 PRHDT, CDR2 FYEKMQ (reference sequence). The CDR3 DNA is TGTGCCAGCAGCCTACGACGCGGGGAACAAGAGACCCAGTACTTC. The encoded protein is CASSLRRGEQETQYF.

This clone was counted a few times. CDR3 protein: CASSLGTPSYEQYF. The DNA for the CDR3 is TGTGCCAGCAGCTTAGGAACACCCTCCTACGAGCAGTACTTC. The chain recombines TRBV5-6 with TRBJ2-7; D not certain. The CDR3 totals 14 residues. Trimming left V 2 bases short and J 0 bases short, with 9 bases between. Germline assignment: CDR1 SGHDT and CDR2 YYEEEE.

The chain joins TRBV15 to TRBJ2-4, with TRBD1 matching over 10 bases. The V and J ends lost 9 bases and 8 bases, in that order; junction bases with no gene match: 10. Germline assignment: CDR1 LNHNV and CDR2 YYDKDF (reference sequence). This CDR3 region has 14 residues. CDR3 protein: CATKTGGNGDIQYF. The DNA for the CDR3 is TGTGCCACGAAGACAGGGGGCAATGGGGACATTCAGTACTTC. The full variable domain, completed using reference TRBV15 and TRBJ2-4, is DAMVIQNPRYQVTQFGKPVTLSCSQTLNHNVMYWYQQKSSQAPKLLFHYYDKDFNNEADTPDNFQSRRPNTSFCFLDIRSPGLGDTAMYLCATKTGGNGDIQYFGAGTRLSVL.

The chain joins TRBV29-1 to TRBJ2-7; possible D gene TRBD2, 5 bases. Germline loops: CDR1 SQVTM, CDR2 ANQGSEA. Trimming shortened V by 4 bases and J by 6 bases, and 19 bases separated the two germline ends. The CDR3 length is 14 residues. Here the CDR3 DNA reads TGCAGCGTTGTGGAGTGGGAGACGGTGGGCGAGCAGTACTTC. This translates into CSVVEWETVGEQYF.

This chain uses TRBV15 with TRBJ2-2; 7 bases match TRBD1. Germline CDR1 reads LNHNV; CDR2 reads YYDKDF (reference sequence). V gave up 7 bases and J gave up 3 bases; unmatched junction bases: 8. This CDR3 comprises 15 residues. CDR3 in DNA: TGTGCCACCACGAGGGGACAGTCATACACCGGGGAGCTGTTTTTT. Amino acids: CATTRGQSYTGELFF.

The count of this clone is one. The V gene is TRBV30, the J gene TRBJ2-7; D is ambiguous. V was clipped by 5 bases and J by 4 bases, with 15 bases between them. Germline CDR1 reads GTSNPN; CDR2 reads SVGIG (reference sequence). There are 13 residues in the CDR3. CDR3 region: CAWGLGSRYEQYF. CDR3 nucleotide sequence: TGTGCCTGGGGTTTGGGAAGTCGGTACGAGCAGTACTTC. Full variable domain (missing parts from reference TRBV30 and TRBJ2-7): SQTIHQWPATLVQPVGSPLSLECTVEGTSNPNLYWYRQAAGRGLQLLFYSVGIGQISSEVPQNLSASRPQDRQFILSSKKLLLSDSGFYLCAWGLGSRYEQYFGPGTRLTVT.

The DNA for the CDR3 is TGTGCCATCAGTGATCGAGAAAACACTGAAGCTTTCTTT. Its translation: CAISDRENTEAFF. The chain is built from TRBV10-3 and TRBJ1-1; D remains ambiguous. The V and J ends lost 3 bases and 2 bases respectively, with 7 bases between them. Germline values: CDR1 ENHRY, CDR2 SYGVKD. This CDR3 contains 13 residues.

This clone has just a few counts. The chain combines TRBV12-5 with TRBJ2-2; no firm D call. CDR1 LGHNT and CDR2 FRNRAP come from the germline V gene. Between the trimmed V and J ends, which lost 7 bases and 3 bases, there was a span of 12 bases. The CDR3 length is 14 residues. CDR3 in DNA: TGTGCTAGTGAAAGGCCAGGATACACCGGGGAGCTGTTTTTT. Translating gives CASERPGYTGELFF.

Details on this clone: Other DNA sequences in this sample translate to the same CDR3. The rearrangement links TRBV29-1 to TRBJ2-7; a possible D gene is TRBD2 (6 bases). Germline V lookup: CDR1 SQVTM, CDR2 ANQGSEA. The CDR3 contains 11 residues. V dropped 6 bases and J dropped 2 bases, with 8 bases sitting between them. Here the CDR3 DNA reads TGCAGCGTCCCGGGGGCCTACGAGCAGTACTTC. As protein: CSVPGAYEQYF.

This clone was observed once. V and J are TRBV15 and TRBJ1-2, with 7 bases lining up with TRBD1. Germline assignment: CDR1 LNHNV and CDR2 YYDKDF (reference sequence). V was clipped by 3 bases and J by 9 bases; unmatched bases: 4. The CDR3 is made up of 12 amino acids. In DNA, the CDR3 is TGTGCCACCAGCAGTACAGGGGTCCGCTACACCTTC. As protein: CATSSTGVRYTF.

This clone appeared a few times. The CDR3 bases are TGTGCCAGCAGCTTTACCCTTACGCAGTATTTT. Protein: CASSFTLTQYF. The gene calls are TRBV11-2 and TRBJ2-3; D not certain. The CDR3 consists of 11 residues. The germline CDR1 and CDR2 sequences are SGHAT and FQNNGV. The germline V and J ends were trimmed by 3 bases and 8 bases, with 6 bases remaining between them.

V usage is TRBV29-1 and J usage is TRBJ2-5; possible D gene TRBD1, 5 bases. The CDR3 contains 14 residues. The germline V gene has CDR1 SQVTM and CDR2 ANQGSEA. V dropped 8 bases and J dropped 0 bases, with 16 bases sitting between them. The CDR3 coding sequence is TGCAGCACGATGGGGCAGATGTACCAAGAGACCCAGTACTTC. Translating gives CSTMGQMYQETQYF.

Only a few counts were recorded for this clone. The chain couples TRBV13 to TRBJ2-5; D not certain. Deletions cut 7 bases from V and 5 bases from J, with 17 bases between. The germline V gene encodes CDR1 PRHDT and CDR2 FYEKMQ (reference sequence). This CDR3 region has 14 residues. The CDR3 DNA reads as TGTGCCAGCACCGGATCAGTCATAGGGGAGACCCAGTACTTC. It is translated as CASTGSVIGETQYF.

This clone was found a few times. The V call is TRBV27, the J call TRBJ2-2, with D unresolved. The germline V gene encodes CDR1 MNHEY and CDR2 SMNVEV (reference sequence). CDR3 length: 14 residues. With 6 bases removed from V and 0 bases from J, the gap between germline ends came to 8 bases. The CDR3 loop is CASRPGANTGELFF. CDR3 sequence (DNA): TGTGCCAGCAGACCTGGCGCGAACACCGGGGAGCTGTTTTTT.